Here is one TCR beta chain with its context. Antigen: not known. The sample is drawn from a study of CD8+ T cells in alopecia areata. General observations from the study: With tofacitinib ongoing, many expanded lesional clones persisted in both scalp and blood. Normal-skin resident alphabeta T cells also appear among scalp sample sequences.

Sequencing templates came from extracted RNA that was reverse transcribed into cDNA. Some clones are missing from TCRdb's copy, which holds only in-frame ones; the method was immunoSEQ multiplex PCR. The table records some 180,000 clones, approximately 49% of them present only once. Described treatment: oral pan-JAK inhibitor, 5-10 mg twice daily. The clonotype originates from a human donor with alopecia areata. This specimen was CD8+ T cells sorted from blood, taken around week 53, from a patient treated with tofacitinib.

In DNA, the CDR3 is TGTGCCAGCAGCGTAGCTGGAGGGGACTACACCTTC. This translates into CASSVAGGDYTF. This chain uses TRBV9 with TRBJ1-2; TRBD1 is a possible D gene (5 bases). The CDR3 loop spans 12 amino acids. Trimming stripped 0 bases from V and 10 bases from J, with 10 bases between. Germline CDR1 and CDR2: SGDLS and YYNGEE.